The 13 T cell receptor beta chains in this list originate from one sample, sequenced in a study of T cell repertoires in cytomegalovirus infection. Each CDR3 protein gets one entry after TCRdb re-called the reads with MiXCR. The table includes about 440,000 distinct CDR3 sequences, about 33% detected once. Sample: PBMCs. These receptors came from a human donor in good health (CMV status not recorded). Some clones in this sample may be carry-over from other donors' samples.

The chain combines TRBV24-1 with TRBJ1-2; D not resolved. The CDR3 totals 13 residues. Trimming pared 1 base from V and 8 bases from J, leaving 10 bases between. CDR1 is KGHDR and CDR2 is SFDVKD in the germline V gene. CDR3 region: CATSDLTRSGYTF. The DNA of the CDR3 is TGTGCCACCAGTGATTTAACGAGGTCCGGCTACACCTTC.

This chain connects TRBV10-3 to TRBJ2-1; TRBD1 aligns across 7 bases. The V gene end was trimmed by 4 bases and the J gene end by 8 bases; junction bases not matched to a gene: 14. This CDR3 has 16 residues. Germline V lookup: CDR1 ENHRY, CDR2 SYGVKD. CDR3 in DNA: TGTGCCATCAGTGGTCAGTCGCACAGGGGTTCGGATGAGCAGTTCTTC. Encoded protein: CAISGQSHRGSDEQFF.

This chain joins TRBV11-2 and TRBJ2-1, with a possible D match to TRBD2 (6 bases). CDR1 and CDR2 from the germline V gene are SGHAT and FQNNGV. The germline V and J ends were trimmed by 2 bases and 12 bases, with 17 bases remaining between them. The CDR3 extends over 14 amino acids. CDR3 coding DNA: TGTGCCAGCAGCTTAACCCAGACGGGGGACGGGCAGTTCTTC. It translates to CASSLTQTGDGQFF.

J is TRBJ2-5 and V is TRBV28; a possible D gene is TRBD2 (7 bases). The CDR3 runs 13 residues. Germline loops: CDR1 MDHEN, CDR2 SYDVKM. Here the CDR3 reads CASRRGGGETQYF. The DNA for the CDR3 is TGTGCAAGTCGGAGGGGGGGAGGAGAGACCCAGTACTTC.

Comments on this clonotype: A read error may produce the germline difference seen at one junction end. The chain recombines TRBV3-1 with TRBJ2-3, with D perhaps matching TRBD2 (5 bases). Germline values: CDR1 LGHDT, CDR2 YNNKEL (reference sequence). This CDR3 is 15 amino acids long. This chain's CDR3 is CASRQGIYGLQPQYF. The CDR3 coding sequence is TGTGCCAGCAGACAAGGAATTTACGGACTCCAACCGCAGTATTTT.

The chain uses TRBV6-6 and TRBJ2-7, with unresolved D. The CDR3 totals 15 residues. Germline values: CDR1 MNHNY, CDR2 SVGAGI (reference sequence). V dropped 2 bases and J dropped 3 bases, with 14 bases sitting between them. The CDR3 protein is CASSYVVLEFYEQYF. CDR3 DNA: TGTGCCAGCAGTTACGTGGTCCTAGAATTCTACGAGCAGTACTTC.

This clonotype was counted only a few times. V and J are TRBV19 and TRBJ2-1; tentatively, D is TRBD2 (5 bases). V was clipped by 0 bases and J by 4 bases, with 10 bases between them. Germline V gene sequence: CDR1 LNHDA, CDR2 SQIVND (reference sequence). This CDR3 is built from 15 residues. The CDR3 protein is CASSIDSPGYNEQFF. The CDR3 bases are TGTGCCAGTAGTATAGACTCTCCGGGATACAATGAGCAGTTCTTC.

With respect to this clonotype: This clone may be a read error of a much larger clone one base away. The final CDR3 position lacks the conserved phenylalanine or tryptophan, pointing to a likely read error. J is TRBJ2-7 and V is TRBV7-2; 10 nucleotides align to TRBD2. Germline values: CDR1 SGHTA, CDR2 FQGNSA. V was pared by 2 bases and J by 3 bases, with 16 bases of the junction left unmatched. The CDR3 contains 19 residues. The CDR3 spells CASSLIGLLQSGGDYEQYC. The CDR3 DNA follows: TGTGCCAGCAGCTTAATCGGGTTGCTTCAGAGCGGGGGGGACTACGAGCAGTACTGC.

With regard to this clonotype: A read error may be the cause here, since a much bigger clone is one base away. This chain uses TRBV12-3 or TRBV12-4 with TRBJ1-1, with D perhaps matching TRBD1 (5 bases). Trimming left V 4 bases short and J 5 bases short, with 11 bases between. There are 13 residues in the CDR3. DNA of the CDR3: TGTGCCAGCAGTTATTGCCGACAGACTGAAGCTTTCTTT. This gives the protein CASSYCRQTEAFF.

V is TRBV7-9 and J is TRBJ1-1; maybe TRBD1 (6 bases). The V end was cut by 6 bases, the J end by 1 base, with 15 bases between. Germline CDR1 is SEHNR and CDR2 is FQNEAQ (reference sequence). CDR3 length equals 15 residues. Here the CDR3 reads CASSRGDFGNTEAFF. In DNA, the CDR3 is TGTGCCAGCAGTAGGGGGGACTTTGGGAACACTGAAGCTTTCTTT.

This clonotype was seen many times. The rearrangement links TRBV7-2 to TRBJ2-7; TRBD2 matches 10 bases. With V trimmed by 10 bases and J by 3 bases, 9 bases remained unmatched. There are 14 residues in the CDR3. The germline gives CDR1 SGHTA, CDR2 FQGNSA. The CDR3 DNA reads TGTGCCAACCGAGCGGGGGGGGAAGGCTACGAGCAGTACTTC. It translates to CANRAGGEGYEQYF. The full variable domain, rest sourced from reference TRBV7-2 and TRBJ2-7, is GAGVSQSPSNKVTEKGKDVELRCDPISGHTALYWYRQSLGQGLEFLIYFQGNSAPDKSGLPSDRFSAERTGGSVSTLTIQRTQQEDSAVYLCANRAGGEGYEQYFGPGTRLTVT.

This clonotype was seen many times. The rearrangement uses TRBV27 and TRBJ2-3; no reliable D call. The CDR3 extends over 14 amino acids. V lost 2 bases and J 2 bases, leaving 8 bases between the germline ends. CDR1 is MNHEY and CDR2 is SMNVEV in the germline V gene (reference sequence). CDR3 DNA: TGTGCCAGCAGTTTACGCAGCCCCACAGATACGCAGTATTTT. Encoded protein: CASSLRSPTDTQYF.

This clonotype was detected ten times or more. The gene calls are TRBV7-8 and TRBJ2-3, with D unresolved. There are 17 residues in the CDR3. Trimming took off 0 bases at V and 2 bases at J, with 15 bases between the two ends. Germline CDR1 is SGHVS and CDR2 is FQNEAQ. CDR3 protein: CASSLAMARIPTDTQYF. The DNA for the CDR3 is TGTGCCAGCAGCTTAGCGATGGCGAGGATCCCCACAGATACGCAGTATTTT.